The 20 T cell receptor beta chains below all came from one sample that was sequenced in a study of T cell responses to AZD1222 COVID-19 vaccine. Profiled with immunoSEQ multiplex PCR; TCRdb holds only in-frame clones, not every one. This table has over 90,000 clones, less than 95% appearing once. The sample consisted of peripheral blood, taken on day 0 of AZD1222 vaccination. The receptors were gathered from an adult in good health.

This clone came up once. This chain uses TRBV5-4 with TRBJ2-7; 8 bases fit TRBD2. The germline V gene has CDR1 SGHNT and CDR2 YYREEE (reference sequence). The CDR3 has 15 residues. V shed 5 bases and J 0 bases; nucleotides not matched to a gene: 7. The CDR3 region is CASRSGGESSYEQYF. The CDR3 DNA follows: TGTGCCAGCAGAAGCGGGGGAGAAAGCTCCTACGAGCAGTACTTC.

The CDR3 DNA reads TGTGCCAGCAGGGGGAGAAGGGCTGAAGCTTTCTTT. It translates to CASRGRRAEAFF. This chain joins TRBV3-1 (or the pseudogene TRBV3-2) and TRBJ1-1, with no clear D. There are 12 residues in the CDR3. CDR1 and CDR2 (germline): LGHDT, YNNKEL (reference sequence). V gave up 6 bases and J gave up 6 bases, with 11 bases separating them.

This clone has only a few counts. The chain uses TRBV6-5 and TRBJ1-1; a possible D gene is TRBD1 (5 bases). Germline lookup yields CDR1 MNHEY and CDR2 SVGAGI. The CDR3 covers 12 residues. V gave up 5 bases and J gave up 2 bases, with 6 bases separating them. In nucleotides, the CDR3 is TGTGCCAGCAGTCAGGGTAACACTGAAGCTTTCTTT. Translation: CASSQGNTEAFF.

The CDR3: CASSRTGGGYNEQFF. The CDR3 nucleotides are TGTGCCAGCAGCCGAACAGGGGGAGGTTACAATGAGCAGTTCTTC. This chain joins TRBV5-4 and TRBJ2-1; 8 positions match TRBD1. This CDR3 is built from 15 residues. V shed 4 bases and J 4 bases; nucleotides not matched to a gene: 7. Looked up from germline, CDR1 is SGHNT and CDR2 is YYREEE (reference sequence).

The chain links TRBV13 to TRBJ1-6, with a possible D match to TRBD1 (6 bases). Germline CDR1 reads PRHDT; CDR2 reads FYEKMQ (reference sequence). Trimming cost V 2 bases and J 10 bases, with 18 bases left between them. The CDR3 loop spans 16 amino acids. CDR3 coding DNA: TGTGCCAGCAGCTTAAAATGGCAGGGGCGAGGATCACCCCTCCACTTT. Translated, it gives CASSLKWQGRGSPLHF.

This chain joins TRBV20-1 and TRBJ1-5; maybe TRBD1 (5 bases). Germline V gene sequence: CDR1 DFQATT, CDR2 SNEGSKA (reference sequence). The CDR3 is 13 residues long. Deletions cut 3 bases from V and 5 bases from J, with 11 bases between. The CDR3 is CSASRDSDQPQHF. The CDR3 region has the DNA TGCAGTGCTAGTAGAGACAGCGATCAGCCCCAGCATTTT.

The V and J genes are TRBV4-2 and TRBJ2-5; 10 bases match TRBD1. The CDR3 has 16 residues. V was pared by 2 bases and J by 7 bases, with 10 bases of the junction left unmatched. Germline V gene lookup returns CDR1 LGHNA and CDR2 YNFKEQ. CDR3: CASSQPGTGDSGTQYF. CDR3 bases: TGTGCCAGCAGCCAACCCGGGACAGGGGATTCGGGGACCCAGTACTTC.

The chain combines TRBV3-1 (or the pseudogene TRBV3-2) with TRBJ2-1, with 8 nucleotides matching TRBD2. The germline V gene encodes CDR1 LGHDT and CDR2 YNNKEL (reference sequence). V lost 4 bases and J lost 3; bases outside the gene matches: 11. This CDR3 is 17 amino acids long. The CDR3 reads CASSPRPSSGIYNEQFF. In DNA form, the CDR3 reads TGTGCCAGCAGCCCTCGCCCGAGTAGCGGGATCTACAATGAGCAGTTCTTC.

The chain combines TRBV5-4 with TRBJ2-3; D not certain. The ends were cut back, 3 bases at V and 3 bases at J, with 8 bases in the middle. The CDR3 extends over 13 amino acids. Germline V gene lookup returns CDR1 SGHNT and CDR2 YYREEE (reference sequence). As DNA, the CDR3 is TGTGCCAGCAGCTCTTGGGGTACAGATACGCAGTATTTT. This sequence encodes CASSSWGTDTQYF.

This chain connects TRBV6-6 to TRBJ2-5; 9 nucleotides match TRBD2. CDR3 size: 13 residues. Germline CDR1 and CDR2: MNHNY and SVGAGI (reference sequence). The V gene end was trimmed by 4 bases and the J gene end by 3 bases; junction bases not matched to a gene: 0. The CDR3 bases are TGTGCCAGCAGTTGGACTAGCGAAGAGACCCAGTACTTC. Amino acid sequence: CASSWTSEETQYF.

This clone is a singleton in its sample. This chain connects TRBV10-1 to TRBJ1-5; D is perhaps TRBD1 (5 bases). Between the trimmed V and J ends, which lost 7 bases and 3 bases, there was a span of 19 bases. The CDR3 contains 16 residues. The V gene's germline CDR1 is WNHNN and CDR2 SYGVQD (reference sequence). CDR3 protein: CASMTRDFVTNQPQHF. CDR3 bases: TGCGCCAGCATGACCCGGGACTTCGTAACCAATCAGCCCCAGCATTTT.

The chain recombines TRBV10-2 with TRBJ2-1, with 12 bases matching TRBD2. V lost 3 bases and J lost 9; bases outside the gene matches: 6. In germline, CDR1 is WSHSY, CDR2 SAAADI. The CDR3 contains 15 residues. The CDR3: CASSDRTSGISEQFF. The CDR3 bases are TGCGCCAGCAGTGATAGGACTAGCGGGATAAGTGAGCAGTTCTTC.

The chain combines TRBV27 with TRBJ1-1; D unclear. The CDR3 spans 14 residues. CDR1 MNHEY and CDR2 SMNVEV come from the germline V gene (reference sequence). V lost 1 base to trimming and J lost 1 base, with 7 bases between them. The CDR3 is CASSLLGKNTEAFF. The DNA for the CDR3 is TGTGCCAGCAGTTTATTGGGAAAGAACACTGAAGCTTTCTTT.

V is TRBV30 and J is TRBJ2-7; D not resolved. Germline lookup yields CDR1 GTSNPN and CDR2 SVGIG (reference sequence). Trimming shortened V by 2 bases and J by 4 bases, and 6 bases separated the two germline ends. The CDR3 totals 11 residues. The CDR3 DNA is TGTGCCTGGAGTAACGAGTACGAGCAGTACTTC. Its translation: CAWSNEYEQYF.

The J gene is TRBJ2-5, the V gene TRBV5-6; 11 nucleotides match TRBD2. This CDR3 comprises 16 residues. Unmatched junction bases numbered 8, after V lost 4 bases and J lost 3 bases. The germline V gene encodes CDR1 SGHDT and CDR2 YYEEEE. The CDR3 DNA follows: TGTGCCAGCAGCATACTAGCGGGGGCGATAAAAGAGACCCAGTACTTC. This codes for CASSILAGAIKETQYF.

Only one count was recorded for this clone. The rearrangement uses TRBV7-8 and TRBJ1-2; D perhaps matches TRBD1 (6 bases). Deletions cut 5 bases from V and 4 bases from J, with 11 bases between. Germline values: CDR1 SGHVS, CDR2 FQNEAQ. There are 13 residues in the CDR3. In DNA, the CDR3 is TGTGCCAGCAGCCCAGGGGCGGGCTATGGCTACACCTTC. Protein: CASSPGAGYGYTF.

CDR3 loop: CASSIKGRVSIGSGANVLTF. DNA of the CDR3: TGTGCCAGTAGTATTAAGGGCAGGGTTTCGATTGGCTCTGGGGCCAACGTCCTGACTTTC. V is TRBV19 and J is TRBJ2-6; D is perhaps TRBD1 (5 bases). The CDR3 is made up of 20 amino acids. With 3 bases removed from V and 0 bases from J, the gap between germline ends came to 21 bases. Germline V lookup: CDR1 LNHDA, CDR2 SQIVND (reference sequence).

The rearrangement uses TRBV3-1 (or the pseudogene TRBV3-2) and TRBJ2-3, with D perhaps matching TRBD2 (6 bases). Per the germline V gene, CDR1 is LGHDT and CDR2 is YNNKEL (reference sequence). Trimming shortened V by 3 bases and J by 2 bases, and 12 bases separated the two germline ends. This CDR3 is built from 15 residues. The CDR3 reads CASSQISGPTDTQYF. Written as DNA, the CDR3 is TGTGCCAGCAGCCAGATTAGCGGACCCACAGATACGCAGTATTTT.

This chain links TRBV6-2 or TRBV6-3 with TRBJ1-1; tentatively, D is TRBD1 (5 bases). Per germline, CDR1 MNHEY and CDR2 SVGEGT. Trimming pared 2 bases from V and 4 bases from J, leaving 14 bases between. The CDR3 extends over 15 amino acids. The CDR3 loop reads CASSYTRGRGTEAFF. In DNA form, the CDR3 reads TGTGCCAGCAGTTACACAAGGGGTAGGGGCACTGAAGCTTTCTTT.

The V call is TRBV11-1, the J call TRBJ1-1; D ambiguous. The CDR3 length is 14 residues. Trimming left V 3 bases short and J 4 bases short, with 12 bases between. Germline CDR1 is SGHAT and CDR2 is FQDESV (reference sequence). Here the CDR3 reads CASSFLGWGTEAFF. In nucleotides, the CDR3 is TGTGCCAGCAGCTTCTTGGGGTGGGGCACTGAAGCTTTCTTT.